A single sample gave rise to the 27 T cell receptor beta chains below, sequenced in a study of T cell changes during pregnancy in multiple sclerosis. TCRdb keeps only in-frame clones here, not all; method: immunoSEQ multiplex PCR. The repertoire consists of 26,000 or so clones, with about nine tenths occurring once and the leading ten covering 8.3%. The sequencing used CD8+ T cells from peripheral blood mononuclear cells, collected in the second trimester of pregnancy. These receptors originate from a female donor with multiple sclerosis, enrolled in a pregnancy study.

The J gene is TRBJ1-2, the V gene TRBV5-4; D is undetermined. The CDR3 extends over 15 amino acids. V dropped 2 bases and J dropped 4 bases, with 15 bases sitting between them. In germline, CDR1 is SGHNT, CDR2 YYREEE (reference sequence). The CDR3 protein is CASSLYERSAYGYTF. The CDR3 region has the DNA TGTGCCAGCAGCTTATATGAGAGGTCTGCCTATGGCTACACCTTC. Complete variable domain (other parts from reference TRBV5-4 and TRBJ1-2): ETGVTQSPTHLIKTRGQQVTLRCSSQSGHNTVSWYQQALGQGPQFIFQYYREEENGRGNFPPRFSGLQFPNYSSELNVNALELDDSALYLCASSLYERSAYGYTFGSGTRLTVV.

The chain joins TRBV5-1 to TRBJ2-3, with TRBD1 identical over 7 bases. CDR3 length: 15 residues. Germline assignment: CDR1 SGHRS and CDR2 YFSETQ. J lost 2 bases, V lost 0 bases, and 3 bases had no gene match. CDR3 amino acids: CASSLGDSITDTQYF. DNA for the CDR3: TGCGCCAGCAGCTTGGGGGACAGTATCACAGATACGCAGTATTTT.

The CDR3 coding sequence is TGTGCCAGCAGCTCCGCCAAGATGACAGGGTCATATGGCTACACCTTC. Its protein is CASSSAKMTGSYGYTF. The rearrangement uses TRBV7-9 and TRBJ1-2; TRBD1 agrees at 7 bases. Unmatched junction bases numbered 13, after V lost 4 bases and J lost 5 bases. The CDR3 has 16 amino acids. Germline V gene data show CDR1 as SEHNR and CDR2 as FQNEAQ (reference sequence).

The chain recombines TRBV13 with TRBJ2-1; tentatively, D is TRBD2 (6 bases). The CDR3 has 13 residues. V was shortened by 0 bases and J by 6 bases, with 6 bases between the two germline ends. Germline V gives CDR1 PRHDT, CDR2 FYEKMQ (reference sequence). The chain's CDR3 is CASSLGGGNEQFF. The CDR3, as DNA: TGTGCCAGCAGCTTAGGCGGGGGCAATGAGCAGTTCTTC.

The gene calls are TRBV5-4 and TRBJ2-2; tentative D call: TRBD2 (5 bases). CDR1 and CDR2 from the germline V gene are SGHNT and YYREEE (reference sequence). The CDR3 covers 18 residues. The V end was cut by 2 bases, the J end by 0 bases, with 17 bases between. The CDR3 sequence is CASSFGDPGMTNTGELFF. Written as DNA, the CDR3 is TGTGCCAGCAGCTTTGGTGATCCGGGAATGACGAACACCGGGGAGCTGTTTTTT.

The CDR3 sequence: CASTFGGGRSNEQFF. In nucleotides, the CDR3 is TGTGCCAGCACCTTCGGCGGGGGAAGATCCAATGAGCAGTTCTTC. The rearrangement links TRBV27 to TRBJ2-1; 7 nucleotides match TRBD2. This CDR3 contains 15 residues. The V gene end was trimmed by 7 bases and the J gene end by 6 bases; junction bases not matched to a gene: 12. Germline CDR1 MNHEY, CDR2 SMNVEV (reference sequence).

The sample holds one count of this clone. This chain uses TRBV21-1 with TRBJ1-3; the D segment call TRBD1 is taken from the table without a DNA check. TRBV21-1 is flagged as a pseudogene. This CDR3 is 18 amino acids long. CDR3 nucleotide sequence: TGTGCCAGCAACGAGTGGTCTCGACAGGCCCCTATGAGGGACACCATATATTTT. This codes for CASNEWSRQAPMRDTIYF.

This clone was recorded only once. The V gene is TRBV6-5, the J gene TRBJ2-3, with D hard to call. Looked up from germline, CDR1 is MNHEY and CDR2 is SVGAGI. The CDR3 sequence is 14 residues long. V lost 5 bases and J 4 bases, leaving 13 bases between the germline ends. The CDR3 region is CASSPLSGADTQYF. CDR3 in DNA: TGTGCCAGCAGTCCTCTTAGTGGAGCAGATACGCAGTATTTT.

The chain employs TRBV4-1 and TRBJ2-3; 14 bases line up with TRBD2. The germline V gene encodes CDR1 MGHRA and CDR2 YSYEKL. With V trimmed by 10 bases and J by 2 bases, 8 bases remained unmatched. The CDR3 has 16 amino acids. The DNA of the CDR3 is TGCGCCACAGGACTAGCGGGGGGCGGGGTCACAGATACGCAGTATTTT. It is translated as CATGLAGGGVTDTQYF.

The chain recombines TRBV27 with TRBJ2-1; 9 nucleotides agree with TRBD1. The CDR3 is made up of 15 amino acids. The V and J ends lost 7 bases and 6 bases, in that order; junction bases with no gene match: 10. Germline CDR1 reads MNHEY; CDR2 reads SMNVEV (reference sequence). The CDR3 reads CASNYRDRVPNEQFF. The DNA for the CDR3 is TGTGCCAGCAACTACCGGGACAGGGTACCCAATGAGCAGTTCTTC.

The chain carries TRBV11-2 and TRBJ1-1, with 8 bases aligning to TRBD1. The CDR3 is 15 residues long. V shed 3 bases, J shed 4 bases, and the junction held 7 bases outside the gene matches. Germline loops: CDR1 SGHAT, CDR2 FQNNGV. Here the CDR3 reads CASSLIRGRGTEAFF. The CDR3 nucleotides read TGTGCCAGCAGCTTGATCAGGGGGCGAGGCACTGAAGCTTTCTTT. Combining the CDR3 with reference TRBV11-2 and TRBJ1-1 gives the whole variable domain EAGVAQSPRYKIIEKRQSVAFWCNPISGHATLYWYQQILGQGPKLLIQFQNNGVVDDSQLPKDRFSAERLKGVDSTLKIQPAKLEDSAVYLCASSLIRGRGTEAFFGQGTRLTVV.

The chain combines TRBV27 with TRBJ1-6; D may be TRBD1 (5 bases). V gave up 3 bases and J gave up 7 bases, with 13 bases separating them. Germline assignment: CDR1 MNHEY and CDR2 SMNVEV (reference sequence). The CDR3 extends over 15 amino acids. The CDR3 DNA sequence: TGTGCCAGCAGTTTTGGGGGGAGCATGAATTCACCCCTCCACTTT. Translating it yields CASSFGGSMNSPLHF.

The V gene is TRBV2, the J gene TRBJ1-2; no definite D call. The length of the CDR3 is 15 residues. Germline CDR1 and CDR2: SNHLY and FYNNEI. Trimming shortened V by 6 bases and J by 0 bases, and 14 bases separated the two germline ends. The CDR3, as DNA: TGTGCCAGCAGCGGTGGGCCGCCCCCTAACTATGGCTACACCTTC. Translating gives CASSGGPPPNYGYTF.

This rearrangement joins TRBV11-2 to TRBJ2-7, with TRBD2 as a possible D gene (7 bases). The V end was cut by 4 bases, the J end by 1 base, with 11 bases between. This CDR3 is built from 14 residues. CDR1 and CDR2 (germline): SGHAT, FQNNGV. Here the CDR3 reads CASSWGGASYEQYF. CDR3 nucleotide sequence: TGTGCCAGCAGCTGGGGGGGGGCATCCTACGAGCAGTACTTC. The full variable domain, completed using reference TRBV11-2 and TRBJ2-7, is EAGVAQSPRYKIIEKRQSVAFWCNPISGHATLYWYQQILGQGPKLLIQFQNNGVVDDSQLPKDRFSAERLKGVDSTLKIQPAKLEDSAVYLCASSWGGASYEQYFGPGTRLTVT.

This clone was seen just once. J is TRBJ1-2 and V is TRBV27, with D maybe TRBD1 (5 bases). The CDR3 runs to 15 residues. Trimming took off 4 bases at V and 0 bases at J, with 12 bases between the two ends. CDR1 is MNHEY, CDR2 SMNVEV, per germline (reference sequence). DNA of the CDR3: TGTGCCAGCAGTTCCTTGGGGCTGTCTAACTATGGCTACACCTTC. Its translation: CASSSLGLSNYGYTF.

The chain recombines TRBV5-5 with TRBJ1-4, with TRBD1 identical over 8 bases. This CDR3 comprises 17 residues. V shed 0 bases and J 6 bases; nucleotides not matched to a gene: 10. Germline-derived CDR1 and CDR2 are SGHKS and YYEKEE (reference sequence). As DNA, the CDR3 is TGTGCCAGCAGCTTGGGACAGGGGCCCTACGAGCATGAAAAACTGTTTTTT. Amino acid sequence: CASSLGQGPYEHEKLFF. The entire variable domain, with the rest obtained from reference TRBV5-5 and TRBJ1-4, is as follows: DAGVTQSPTHLIKTRGQQVTLRCSPISGHKSVSWYQQVLGQGPQFIFQYYEKEERGRGNFPDRFSARQFPNYSSELNVNALLLGDSALYLCASSLGQGPYEHEKLFFGSGTQLSVL.

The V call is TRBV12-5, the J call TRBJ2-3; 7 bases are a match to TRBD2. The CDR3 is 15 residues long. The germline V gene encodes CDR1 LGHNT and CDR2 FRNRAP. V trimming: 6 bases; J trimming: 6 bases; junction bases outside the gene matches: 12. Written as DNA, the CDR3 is TGTGCTAGTGGCACCATAGCGGGCCTCCGGGATACGCAGTATTTT. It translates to CASGTIAGLRDTQYF. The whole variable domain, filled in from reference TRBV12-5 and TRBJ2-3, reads DARVTQTPRHKVTEMGQEVTMRCQPILGHNTVFWYRQTMMQGLELLAYFRNRAPLDDSGMPKDRFSAEMPDATLATLKIQPSEPRDSAVYFCASGTIAGLRDTQYFGPGTRLTVL.

In DNA form, the CDR3 reads TGTGCCAGCAGCTTGACGACAGCCTATGGCTACACCTTC. It encodes CASSLTTAYGYTF. The rearrangement links TRBV7-8 to TRBJ1-2, with D perhaps TRBD1 (5 bases). The CDR3 spans 13 residues. Germline CDR1 is SGHVS and CDR2 is FQNEAQ. Trimming took 3 bases from V and 4 from J, leaving 9 bases between them.

The CDR3 region is CASSESGGLQYEQYF. In nucleotides, the CDR3 is TGTGCCAGCAGTGAATCGGGGGGCCTTCAGTACGAGCAGTACTTC. The rearrangement links TRBV2 to TRBJ2-7; maybe TRBD2 (7 bases). The CDR3 spans 15 residues. V was clipped by 2 bases and J by 4 bases, with 15 bases between them. CDR1 and CDR2 (germline): SNHLY, FYNNEI.

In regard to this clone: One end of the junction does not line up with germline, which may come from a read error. The CDR3 is CASSLEPSDSQEAFF. The CDR3 nucleotides are TGTGCTAGCAGCTTAGAACCCTCCGACAGCCAAGAAGCTTTCTTT. The V call is TRBV7-7, the J call TRBJ1-1, with D maybe TRBD1 (5 bases). This CDR3 region has 15 residues. Germline V gene sequence: CDR1 SSHAT, CDR2 FNYEAQ (reference sequence).

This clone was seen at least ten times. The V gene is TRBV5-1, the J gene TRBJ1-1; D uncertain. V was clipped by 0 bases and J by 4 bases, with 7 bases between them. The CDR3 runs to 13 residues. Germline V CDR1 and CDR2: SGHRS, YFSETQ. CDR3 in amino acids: CASSLEVATEAFF. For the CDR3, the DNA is TGCGCCAGCAGCTTGGAGGTAGCCACTGAAGCTTTCTTT. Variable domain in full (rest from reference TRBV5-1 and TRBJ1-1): KAGVTQTPRYLIKTRGQQVTLSCSPISGHRSVSWYQQTPGQGLQFLFEYFSETQRNKGNFPGRFSGRQFSNSRSEMNVSTLELGDSALYLCASSLEVATEAFFGQGTRLTVV.

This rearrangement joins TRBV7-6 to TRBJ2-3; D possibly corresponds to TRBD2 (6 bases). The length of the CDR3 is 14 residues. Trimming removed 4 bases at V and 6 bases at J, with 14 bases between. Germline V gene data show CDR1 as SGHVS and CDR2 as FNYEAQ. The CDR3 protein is CASSSLAAKDTQYF. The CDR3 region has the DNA TGTGCCAGCAGCTCCTTAGCGGCGAAGGATACGCAGTATTTT. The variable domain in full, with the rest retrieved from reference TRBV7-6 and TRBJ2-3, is GAGVSQSPRYKVTKRGQDVALRCDPISGHVSLYWYRQALGQGPEFLTYFNYEAQQDKSGLPNDRFSAERPEGSISTLTIQRTEQRDSAMYRCASSSLAAKDTQYFGPGTRLTVL.

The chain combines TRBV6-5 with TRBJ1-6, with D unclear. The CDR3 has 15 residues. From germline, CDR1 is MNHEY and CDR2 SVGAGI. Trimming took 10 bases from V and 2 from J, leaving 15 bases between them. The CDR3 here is CATRWAETYNSPLHF. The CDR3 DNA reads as TGTGCCACCCGATGGGCAGAAACCTATAATTCACCCCTCCACTTT.

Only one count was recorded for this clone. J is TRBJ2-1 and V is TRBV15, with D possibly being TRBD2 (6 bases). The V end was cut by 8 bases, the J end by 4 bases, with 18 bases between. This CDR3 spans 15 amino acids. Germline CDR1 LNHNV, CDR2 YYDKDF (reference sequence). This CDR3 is CATAVRGSFYNEQFF. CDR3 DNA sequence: TGTGCCACCGCGGTCCGGGGGAGCTTTTACAATGAGCAGTTCTTC.

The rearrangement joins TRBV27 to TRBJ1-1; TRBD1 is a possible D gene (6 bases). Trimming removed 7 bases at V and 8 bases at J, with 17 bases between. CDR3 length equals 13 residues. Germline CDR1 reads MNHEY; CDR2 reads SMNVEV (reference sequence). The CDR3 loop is CASTLSPGGEAFF. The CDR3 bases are TGTGCCAGCACCCTCTCCCCGGGGGGCGAAGCTTTCTTT.

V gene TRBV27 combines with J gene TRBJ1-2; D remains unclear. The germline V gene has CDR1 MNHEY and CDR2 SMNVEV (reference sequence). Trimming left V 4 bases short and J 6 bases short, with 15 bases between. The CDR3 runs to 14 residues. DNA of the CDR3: TGTGCCAGCAGTTACATCGGGGATGGGAATGGCTACACCTTC. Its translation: CASSYIGDGNGYTF.

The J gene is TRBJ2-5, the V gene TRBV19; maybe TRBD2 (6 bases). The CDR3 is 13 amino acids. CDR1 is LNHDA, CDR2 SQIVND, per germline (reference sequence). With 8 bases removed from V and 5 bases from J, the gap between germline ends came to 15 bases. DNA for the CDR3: TGTGCCAGTGGGCGGGACCCCGAGGAGACCCAGTACTTC. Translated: CASGRDPEETQYF.